This T cell receptor (beta chain) was recorded in a study of OX40 agonist ivuxolimab in advanced cancers. Overall study: Patients received the agonistic anti-OX40 (CD134) antibody ivuxolimab. Partial responses were observed in three patients, of whom one had hepatocellular carcinoma and two had cutaneous melanoma.

Study results and limitations: It was not determined which antigens were specifically recognized by the peripheral T cells that had undergone clonal expansion.

Collection of blood occurred at baseline, at cycle 4 day 1, and at cycle 7 day 1. With respect to this clone: What it recognizes is unknown.

Germline CDR1 SQVTM, CDR2 ANQGSEA. The V and J ends lost 0 bases and 2 bases respectively, with 7 bases between them. The CDR3 loop spans 13 amino acids. Assay: immunoSEQ multiplex PCR; the TCRdb copy retains only in-frame clones and omits some. The repertoire holds 30,000 to 40,000 clones, with 65% to 90% as singletons. Sample: CD4+ or CD8+ T cells sorted from blood, taken in a trial of the OX40 agonist ivuxolimab. The chain combines TRBV29-1 with TRBJ1-2; no clear D gene. This clonotype originated in an adult with an advanced solid tumor such as melanoma, head and neck, liver or kidney cancer. CDR3 in amino acids: CSVEDGENYGYTF. The DNA of the CDR3 is TGCAGCGTTGAAGACGGGGAGAACTATGGCTACACCTTC.